This T cell receptor (beta chain) was identified in a study of T cells in Graves' hyperthyroidism and ophthalmopathy. In its sample, this clonotype was seen many times. Its antigen is undetermined. Patients counted as stable if ophthalmopathy did not develop within 18 months. Participants, patients aged 18 to 65, had newly diagnosed hyperthyroidism with a duration under 2 months. Notes on the study in general: Blood also showed most of the thyroid clonotypes that were expanded above 0.001.

The CDR3 totals 12 residues. Trimming took 0 bases from V and 10 from J, leaving 6 bases between them. The germline V gene encodes CDR1 KGHDR and CDR2 SFDVKD. The source material, RNA transcripts, was used to amplify TCR beta CDR3 regions. During a first-round RT-PCR of the TCR CDR3, the HTBI primer set was used. TCRdb processed the multiplex PCR reads anew with MiXCR; each CDR3 protein has one entry. This table holds hundreds of thousands of distinct CDR3 sequences, roughly 50% found once. The gene calls are TRBV24-1 and TRBJ1-5; D is uncertain. Material for sequencing was peripheral blood or thyroid tissue (not recorded which). This sequence originates from a woman aged 18-30 years with Graves' hyperthyroidism. The CDR3 loop is CATSDLYGPQHF. For the CDR3, the DNA is TGTGCCACCAGTGATTTGTATGGACCCCAGCATTTT.